The rows below give T cell receptor beta chains drawn from one sample of a study of technical replicates of blood from a handful of donors. The table came from immunoSEQ multiplex PCR; TCRdb's copy has only in-frame clones and leaves some out. The repertoire holds approximately 75,000 clones, with 90% to 97% as singletons. Input material: T cells isolated from PBMCs. These receptors came from a human donor in good health. CDR3s include the opening cysteine and the closing phenylalanine or tryptophan. The D gene is left open where the match is weak. Clone size is shown for a subset of rows, as once, few, many or a class of expanded clone.

clone_size: -; j_call: TRBJ2-3; v_call: TRBV27; cdr3_length: 18; d_call: -; cdr3_aa: CASTNLGGGLLSTDTQYF; cdr3_nt: TGTGCCAGCACTAACCTAGGGGGAGGGCTATTAAGCACAGATACGCAGTATTTT
clone_size: -; j_call: TRBJ2-1; v_call: TRBV5-5; cdr3_length: 17; d_call: -; cdr3_aa: CASSLWTHRSSYNEQFF; cdr3_nt: TGTGCCAGCAGCTTGTGGACTCACCGAAGCTCCTACAATGAGCAGTTCTTC
clone_size: -; j_call: TRBJ2-7; v_call: TRBV18; cdr3_length: 20; d_call: TRBD2; cdr3_aa: CASSPRSQLTSGSLRYEQYF; cdr3_nt: TGTGCCAGCTCACCACGAAGCCAATTGACTAGCGGGAGTTTAAGGTACGAGCAGTACTTC
clone_size: -; j_call: TRBJ2-6; v_call: TRBV7-9; cdr3_length: 14; d_call: -; cdr3_aa: CASVVLSGANVLTF; cdr3_nt: TGTGCCAGCGTCGTTCTCTCTGGGGCCAACGTCCTGACTTTC
clone_size: -; j_call: TRBJ2-7; v_call: TRBV7-9; cdr3_length: 14; d_call: -; cdr3_aa: CASSSLKQWYEQYF; cdr3_nt: TGTGCCAGCAGTTCTTTGAAACAATGGTACGAGCAGTACTTC
clone_size: -; j_call: TRBJ2-3; v_call: TRBV2; cdr3_length: 18; d_call: TRBD2; cdr3_aa: CASSDRAGGAVAADTQYF; cdr3_nt: TGTGCCAGCAGTGATCGAGCGGGGGGGGCGGTGGCCGCAGATACGCAGTATTTT
clone_size: once; j_call: TRBJ1-1; v_call: TRBV14; cdr3_length: 16; d_call: TRBD1; cdr3_aa: CASSILRGPGNTEAFF; cdr3_nt: TGTGCCAGCAGCATTCTCAGGGGGCCGGGGAACACTGAAGCTTTCTTT
clone_size: -; j_call: TRBJ2-1; v_call: TRBV7-9; cdr3_length: 14; d_call: TRBD2; cdr3_aa: CASTQTSGAGEQFF; cdr3_nt: TGTGCCAGCACCCAGACTAGCGGGGCTGGGGAGCAGTTCTTC
clone_size: -; j_call: TRBJ2-7; v_call: TRBV6-1; cdr3_length: 14; d_call: -; cdr3_aa: CASTPQNRFYEQYF; cdr3_nt: TGTGCCAGCACCCCGCAAAACAGGTTCTACGAGCAGTACTTC
clone_size: -; j_call: TRBJ2-7; v_call: TRBV10-1; cdr3_length: 14; d_call: TRBD2; cdr3_aa: CASSEGLVGHEQYF; cdr3_nt: TGCGCCAGCAGTGAGGGACTAGTGGGCCACGAGCAGTACTTC
clone_size: -; j_call: TRBJ2-4; v_call: TRBV2; cdr3_length: 15; d_call: TRBD2; cdr3_aa: CASRTSGSLKNIQYF; cdr3_nt: TGTGCCAGCAGGACTAGCGGGAGTTTAAAAAACATTCAGTACTTC